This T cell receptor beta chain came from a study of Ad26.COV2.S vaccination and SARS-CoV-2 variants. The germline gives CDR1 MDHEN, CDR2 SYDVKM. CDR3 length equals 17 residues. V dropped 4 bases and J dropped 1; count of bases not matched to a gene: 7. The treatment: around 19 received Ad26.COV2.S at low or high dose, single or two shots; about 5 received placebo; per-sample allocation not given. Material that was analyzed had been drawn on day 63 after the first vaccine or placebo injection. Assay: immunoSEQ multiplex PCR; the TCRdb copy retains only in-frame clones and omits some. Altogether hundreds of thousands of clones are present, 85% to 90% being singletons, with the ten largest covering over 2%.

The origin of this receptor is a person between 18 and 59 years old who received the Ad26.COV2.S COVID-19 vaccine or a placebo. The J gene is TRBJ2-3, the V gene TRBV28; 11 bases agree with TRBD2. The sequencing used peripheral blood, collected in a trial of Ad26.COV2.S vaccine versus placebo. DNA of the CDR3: TGTGCCAGCAGTTCCATAGCGGGGGGGCCGGGCACAGATACGCAGTATTTT. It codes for CASSSIAGGPGTDTQYF.